The following is a TCR beta chain sequence with its context. Its antigen remains unidentified. The input lacks base qualities; no much larger clone sits a single base away. This specimen comes from a study of T-cell memory formation after mild COVID-19 (dated by TCRdb to about 2021). General notes on the study: TCR sequence clusters from the two donors were found to be largely donor specific. The cohort was made up of two young adult volunteers, one female and one male, who were previously healthy. In a couple of donors, T-cell clones that expanded and contracted after mild COVID-19 were tracked by sequencing TCRalpha and TCRbeta repertoires over time.

Sequenced on an Illumina NovaSeq 6000. TCRalpha and TCRbeta cDNA libraries were constructed by 5'RACE with constant-segment primers, with sample barcodes and unique molecular identifiers being introduced. Trizol reagent was used to extract RNA from every sample. Library amplification was performed in two PCR steps, and a second sample barcode and Illumina TruSeq adapters were introduced in the second step. Sequencing of libraries was performed on an Illumina NovaSeq with 2 x 150 bp paired-end reads. The authors processed their data as follows. The reads were demultiplexed and collapsed into UMI-guided consensus sequences using migec v1.2.7. Using mixcr v2.1.11, UMI consensuses were aligned to TRA and TRB V and J templates and then assembled into clonotypes. Expanded or contracted clonotypes were those called significant by both edgeR and NoisET, with noise models trained on biological replicates. For edgeR calls, the cutoffs were a false discovery rate-adjusted p below 0.01 and a log2 fold-change threshold of 1. As an exploratory analysis of dynamics, PCA with hierarchical clustering was applied to max-normalized trajectories of the 1000 most abundant clonotypes. Separately sequenced CD4+ and CD8+ repertoires were used to assign the CD4 or CD8 phenotype of responding clones. TCRdb handled the public reads itself, with Q25 trimming in fastp and clone calling in MiXCR, and kept productive beta chains. Every CDR3 protein is listed once, alongside the most common genes and DNA of its rows. V and J calls and clone size were set by TCRdb, not the authors. The sample table lists approximately 490,000 distinct CDR3 sequences, roughly 21% of them with a count of one. The ten largest clones add up to 9.5% to 15% of the sample.

Ficoll-Paque density gradient centrifugation was the method used to isolate PBMCs. From cysteine to phenylalanine, the CDR3 is 13 amino acids long. The CDR3 DNA has 39 bases and is translated from base 1. V was cut back by 5 bases and J by 1 base, leaving a gap of 9 bases between them. Sequences LNHDA (CDR1) and SQIVND (CDR2) are obtained from the germline V gene (reference sequence). Findings and caveats that apply to the study as a whole: Whether the second-wave clones peaking on day 37 were SARS-CoV-2 specific was not confirmed. The detection of some responding clones in pre-infection memory suggests that pre-existing cross-reactive memory T cells joined the SARS-CoV-2 response. Contracting CD4+ clones were found mainly in CM and EM memory subsets, while CD8+ clones were enriched in EMRA. Only two mild cases were covered in the study, and larger cohorts including severe cases with pre-infection samples were considered necessary. Clones that contracted from day 15 to 85 showed balanced CD4/CD8 phenotypes, whereas a second wave of clones that expanded from day 15 to 37 leaned towards CD4+.

This sequence was found in an adult woman who had mild COVID-19 (a few samples of this study predate the infection). The sample titles of this study are shuffled in the database, so cell type and time point are left out; the donor was told from shared clones. The sequencing input was PBMCs or a T cell subset sorted from them (not recorded which). This chain joins TRBV19 to TRBJ2-7; TRBD1 is a weak D gene call, 5 bases matching. CDR3 reads: CASSEDTSYEQYF. The nucleotide sequence is TGTGCCAGTAGTGAGGACACATCCTACGAGCAGTACTTC.